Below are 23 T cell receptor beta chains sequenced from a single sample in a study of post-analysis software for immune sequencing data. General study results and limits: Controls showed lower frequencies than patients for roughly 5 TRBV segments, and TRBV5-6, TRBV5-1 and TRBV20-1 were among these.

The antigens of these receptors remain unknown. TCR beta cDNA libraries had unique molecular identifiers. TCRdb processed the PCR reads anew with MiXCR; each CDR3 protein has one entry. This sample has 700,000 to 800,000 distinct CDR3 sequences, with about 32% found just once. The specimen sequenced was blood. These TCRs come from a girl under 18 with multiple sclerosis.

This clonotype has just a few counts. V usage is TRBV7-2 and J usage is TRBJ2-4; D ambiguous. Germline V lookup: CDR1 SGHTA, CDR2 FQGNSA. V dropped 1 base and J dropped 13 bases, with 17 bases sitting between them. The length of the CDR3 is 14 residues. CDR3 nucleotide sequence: TGTGCCAGCAGCTTAGAGGTGCCGTACAATGAGCAGTACTTC. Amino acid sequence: CASSLEVPYNEQYF.

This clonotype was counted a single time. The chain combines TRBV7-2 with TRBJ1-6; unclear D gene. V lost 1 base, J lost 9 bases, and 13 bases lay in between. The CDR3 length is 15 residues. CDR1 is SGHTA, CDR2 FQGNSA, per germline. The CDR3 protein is CASSLVGDAASPLHF. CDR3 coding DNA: TGTGCCAGCAGCTTAGTCGGCGACGCAGCTTCACCCCTCCACTTT.

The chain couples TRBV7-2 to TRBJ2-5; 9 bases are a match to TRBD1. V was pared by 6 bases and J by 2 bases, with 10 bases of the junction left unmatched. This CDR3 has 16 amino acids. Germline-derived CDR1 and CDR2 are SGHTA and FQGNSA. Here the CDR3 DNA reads TGTGCCAGCAGAACTACAGGGGGCGCTGGACAAGAGACCCAGTACTTC. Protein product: CASRTTGGAGQETQYF.

CDR3 in amino acids: CASSDVSMNTEAFF. In DNA, the CDR3 is TGTGCCAGCAGTGACGTAAGCATGAACACTGAAGCTTTCTTT. V and J are TRBV2 and TRBJ1-1; D ambiguous. This CDR3 region has 14 residues. The germline V gene has CDR1 SNHLY and CDR2 FYNNEI. The V gene lost 3 bases and the J gene lost 0 bases, with 8 bases spanning the gap. Based on the CDR3 plus reference TRBV2 and TRBJ1-1, the full variable domain is EPEVTQTPSHQVTQMGQEVILRCVPISNHLYFYWYRQILGQKVEFLVSFYNNEISEKSEIFDDQFSVERPDGSNFTLKIRSTKLEDSAMYFCASSDVSMNTEAFFGQGTRLTVV.

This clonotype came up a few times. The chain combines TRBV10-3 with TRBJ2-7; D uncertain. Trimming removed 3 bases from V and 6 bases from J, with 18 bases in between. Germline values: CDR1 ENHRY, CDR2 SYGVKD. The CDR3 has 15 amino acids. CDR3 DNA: TGTGCCATCAGTGATTCCACTGGTGCGGTCGGCGAGCAGTACTTC. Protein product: CAISDSTGAVGEQYF.

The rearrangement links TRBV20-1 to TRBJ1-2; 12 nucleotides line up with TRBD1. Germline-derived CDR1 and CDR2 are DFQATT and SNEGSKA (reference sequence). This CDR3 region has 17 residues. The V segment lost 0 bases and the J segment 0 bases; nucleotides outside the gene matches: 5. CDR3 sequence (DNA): TGCAGTGCTAGAGATCGGGACAGGGGGCCTCCTAACTATGGCTACACCTTC. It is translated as CSARDRDRGPPNYGYTF.

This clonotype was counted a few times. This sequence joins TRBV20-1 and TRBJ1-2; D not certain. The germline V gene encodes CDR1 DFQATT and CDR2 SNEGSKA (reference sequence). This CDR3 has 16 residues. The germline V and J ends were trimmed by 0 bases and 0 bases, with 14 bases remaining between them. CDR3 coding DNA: TGCAGTGCTAGAGATGTTTTCTGGCCGCCTAACTATGGCTACACCTTC. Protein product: CSARDVFWPPNYGYTF.

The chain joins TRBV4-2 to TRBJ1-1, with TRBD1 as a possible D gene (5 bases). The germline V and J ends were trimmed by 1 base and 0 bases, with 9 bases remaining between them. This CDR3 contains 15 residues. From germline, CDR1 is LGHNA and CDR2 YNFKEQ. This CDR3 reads CASSQVPGLNTEAFF. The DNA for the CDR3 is TGTGCCAGCAGCCAAGTACCAGGGTTGAACACTGAAGCTTTCTTT.

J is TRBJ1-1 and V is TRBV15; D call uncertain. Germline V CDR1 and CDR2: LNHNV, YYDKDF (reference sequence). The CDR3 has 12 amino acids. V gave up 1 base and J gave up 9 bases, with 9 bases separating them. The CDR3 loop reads CATSRGLTKAFF. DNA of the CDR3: TGTGCCACCAGCAGAGGGTTGACAAAAGCTTTCTTT.

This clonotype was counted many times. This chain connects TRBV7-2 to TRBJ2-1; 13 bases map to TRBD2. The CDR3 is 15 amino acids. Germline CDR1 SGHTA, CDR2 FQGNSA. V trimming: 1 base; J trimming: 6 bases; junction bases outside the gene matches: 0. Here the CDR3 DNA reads TGTGCCAGCAGCTTAGGGACTAGCGGGAGCAATGAGCAGTTCTTC. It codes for CASSLGTSGSNEQFF.

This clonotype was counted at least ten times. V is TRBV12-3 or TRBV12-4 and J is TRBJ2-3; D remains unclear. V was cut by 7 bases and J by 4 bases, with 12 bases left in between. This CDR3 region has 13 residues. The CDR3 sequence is CASTHPPPDTQYF. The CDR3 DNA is TGTGCCAGCACCCATCCTCCCCCAGATACGCAGTATTTT.

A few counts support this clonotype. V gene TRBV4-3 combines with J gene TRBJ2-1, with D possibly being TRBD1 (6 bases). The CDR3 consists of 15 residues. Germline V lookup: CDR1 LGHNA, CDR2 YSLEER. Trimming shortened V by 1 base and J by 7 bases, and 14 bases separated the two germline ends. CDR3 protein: CASSQGVGTQNEQFF. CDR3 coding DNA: TGCGCCAGCAGCCAAGGTGTGGGGACACAAAATGAGCAGTTCTTC.

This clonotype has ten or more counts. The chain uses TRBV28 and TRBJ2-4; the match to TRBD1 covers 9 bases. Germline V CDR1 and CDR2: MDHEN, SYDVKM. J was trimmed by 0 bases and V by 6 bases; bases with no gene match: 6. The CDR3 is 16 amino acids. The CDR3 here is CASSLGTGLAKNIQYF. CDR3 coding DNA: TGTGCCAGCAGCCTAGGGACAGGGCTAGCCAAAAACATTCAGTACTTC. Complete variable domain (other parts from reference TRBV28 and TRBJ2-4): DVKVTQSSRYLVKRTGEKVFLECVQDMDHENMFWYRQDPGLGLRLIYFSYDVKMKEKGDIPEGYSVSREKKERFSLILESASTNQTSMYLCASSLGTGLAKNIQYFGAGTRLSVL.

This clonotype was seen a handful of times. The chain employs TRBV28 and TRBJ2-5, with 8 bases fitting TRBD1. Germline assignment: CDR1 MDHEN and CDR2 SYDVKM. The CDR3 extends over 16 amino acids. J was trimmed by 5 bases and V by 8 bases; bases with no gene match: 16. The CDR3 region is CASAVPQTGAPETQYF. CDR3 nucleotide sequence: TGTGCCAGCGCCGTGCCTCAGACAGGGGCCCCGGAGACCCAGTACTTC.

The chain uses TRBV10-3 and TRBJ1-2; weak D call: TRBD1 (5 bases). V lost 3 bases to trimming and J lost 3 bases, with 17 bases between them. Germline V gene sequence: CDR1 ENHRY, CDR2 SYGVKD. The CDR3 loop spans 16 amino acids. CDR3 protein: CAISDSRQSEDYGYTF. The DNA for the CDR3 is TGTGCCATCAGTGATTCCAGACAGAGCGAGGACTATGGCTACACCTTC.

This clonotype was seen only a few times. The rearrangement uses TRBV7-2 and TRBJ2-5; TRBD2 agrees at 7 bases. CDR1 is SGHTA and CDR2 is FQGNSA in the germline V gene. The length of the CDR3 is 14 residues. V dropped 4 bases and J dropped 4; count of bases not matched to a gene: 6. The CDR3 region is CASSSDWGGETQYF. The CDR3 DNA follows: TGTGCCAGCAGCTCGGACTGGGGGGGAGAGACCCAGTACTTC.

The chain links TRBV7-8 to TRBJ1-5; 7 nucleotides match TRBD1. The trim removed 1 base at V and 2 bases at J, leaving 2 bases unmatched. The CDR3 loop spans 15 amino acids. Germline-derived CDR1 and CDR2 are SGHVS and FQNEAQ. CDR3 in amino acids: CASSLDRGGNQPQHF. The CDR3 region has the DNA TGTGCCAGCAGCTTAGACAGGGGCGGCAATCAGCCCCAGCATTTT. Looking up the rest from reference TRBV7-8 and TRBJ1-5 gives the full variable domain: GAGVSQSPRYKVAKRGQDVALRCDPISGHVSLFWYQQALGQGPEFLTYFQNEAQLDKSGLPSDRFFAERPEGSVSTLKIQRTQQEDSAVYLCASSLDRGGNQPQHFGDGTRLSIL.

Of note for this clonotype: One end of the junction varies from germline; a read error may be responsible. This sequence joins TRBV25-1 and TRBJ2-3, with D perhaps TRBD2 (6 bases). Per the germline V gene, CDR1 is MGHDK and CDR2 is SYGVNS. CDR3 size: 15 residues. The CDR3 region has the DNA TGTGCCAGCAGTGAATTGGGTACTAGCATAGATACGCAGTATTTT. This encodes CASSELGTSIDTQYF.

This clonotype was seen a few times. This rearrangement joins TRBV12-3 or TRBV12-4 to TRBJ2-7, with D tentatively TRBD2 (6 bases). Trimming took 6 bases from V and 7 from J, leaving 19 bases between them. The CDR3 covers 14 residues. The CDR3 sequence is CASSRGAIRGEQYF. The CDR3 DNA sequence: TGTGCCAGCAGCCGTGGGGCCATCCGGGGGGAGCAGTACTTC.

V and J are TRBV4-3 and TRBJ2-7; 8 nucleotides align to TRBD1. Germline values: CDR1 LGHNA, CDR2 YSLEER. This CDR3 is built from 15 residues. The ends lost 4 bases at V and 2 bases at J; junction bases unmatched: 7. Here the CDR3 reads CASSRRQGLPYEQYF. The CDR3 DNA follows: TGCGCCAGCAGCCGTAGACAGGGGCTACCCTACGAGCAGTACTTC.

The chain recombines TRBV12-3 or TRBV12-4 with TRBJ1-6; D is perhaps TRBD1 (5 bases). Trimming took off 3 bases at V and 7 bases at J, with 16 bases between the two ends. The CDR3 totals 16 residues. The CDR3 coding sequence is TGTGCCAGCAGTTTCGGGGGGTGGGTGTTGAATTCACCCCTCCACTTT. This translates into CASSFGGWVLNSPLHF.

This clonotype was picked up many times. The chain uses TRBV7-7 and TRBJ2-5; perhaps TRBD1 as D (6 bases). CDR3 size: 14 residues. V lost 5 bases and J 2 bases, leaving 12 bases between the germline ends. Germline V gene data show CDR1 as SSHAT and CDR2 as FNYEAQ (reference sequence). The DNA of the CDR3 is TGTGCCAGCAGCGCCACAGGGACGCAAGAGACCCAGTACTTC. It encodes CASSATGTQETQYF.

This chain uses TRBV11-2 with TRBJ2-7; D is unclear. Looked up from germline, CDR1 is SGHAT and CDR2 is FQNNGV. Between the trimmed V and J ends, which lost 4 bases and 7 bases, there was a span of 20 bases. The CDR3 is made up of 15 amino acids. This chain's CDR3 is CASSSRLKEGGEQYF. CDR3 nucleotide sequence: TGTGCCAGCAGCTCTAGACTGAAGGAAGGCGGTGAGCAGTACTTC.